This passage covers 18 T cell receptor beta chains from one sample sequenced in a study of T cell responses to AZD1222 COVID-19 vaccine. Measured with immunoSEQ multiplex PCR; TCRdb has only the in-frame clones, and not every one. The table includes some 120,000 clones, around 90% detected once. This specimen was peripheral blood, taken on day 0 of MenACWY control vaccination. The receptors come from an adult in good health.

The chain recombines TRBV27 with TRBJ2-1, with D uncertain. Between the trimmed V and J ends, which lost 0 bases and 5 bases, there was a span of 5 bases. CDR3 length: 13 amino acids. In germline, CDR1 is MNHEY, CDR2 SMNVEV (reference sequence). CDR3 nucleotides: TGTGCCAGCAGTTTATCCTGGGACAATGAGCAGTTCTTC. This codes for CASSLSWDNEQFF.

The V call is TRBV9, the J call TRBJ1-6; D gene uncertain. From germline, CDR1 is SGDLS and CDR2 YYNGEE. Trimming removed 0 bases from V and 5 bases from J, with 6 bases in between. The CDR3 consists of 14 residues. The CDR3 protein is CASSVEGDNSPLHF. In nucleotides, the CDR3 is TGTGCCAGCAGCGTAGAGGGAGATAATTCACCCCTCCACTTT.

This chain connects TRBV28 to TRBJ1-6; TRBD1 might be the D (6 bases). Germline CDR1 and CDR2: MDHEN and SYDVKM. The V and J ends lost 4 bases and 7 bases respectively, with 23 bases between them. This CDR3 has 18 residues. The CDR3: CASSYGGPQGGLNSPLHF. CDR3 in DNA: TGTGCCAGCAGTTATGGAGGACCACAGGGAGGATTAAATTCACCCCTCCACTTT.

The chain combines TRBV19 with TRBJ1-5; 7 bases align to TRBD1. The CDR3 is made up of 15 amino acids. Germline V gives CDR1 LNHDA, CDR2 SQIVND (reference sequence). V was clipped by 5 bases and J by 2 bases; unmatched bases: 6. As DNA, the CDR3 is TGTGCCAGTAGTCAGGGGGTTAAGGGCAATCAGCCCCAGCATTTT. This encodes CASSQGVKGNQPQHF. The variable domain in full, with the rest retrieved from reference TRBV19 and TRBJ1-5, is DGGITQSPKYLFRKEGQNVTLSCEQNLNHDAMYWYRQDPGQGLRLIYYSQIVNDFQKGDIAEGYSVSREKKESFPLTVTSAQKNPTAFYLCASSQGVKGNQPQHFGDGTRLSIL.

This chain connects TRBV5-1 to TRBJ2-2; D unclear. Germline lookup yields CDR1 SGHRS and CDR2 YFSETQ. This CDR3 spans 13 amino acids. Deletions cut 2 bases from V and 3 bases from J, with 5 bases between. CDR3 sequence: CASSFEHTGELFF. The CDR3 DNA is TGCGCCAGCAGCTTCGAACACACCGGGGAGCTGTTTTTT.

The J gene is TRBJ2-3, the V gene TRBV6-5; TRBD1 agrees at 8 bases. Germline CDR1 and CDR2: MNHEY and SVGAGI. Trimming cost V 6 bases and J 8 bases; bases outside gene matches: 10. The CDR3 has 14 residues. CDR3 protein: CASRITGTGGTQYF. CDR3 bases: TGTGCCAGCAGGATAACCGGGACAGGCGGTACGCAGTATTTT.

The rearrangement links TRBV6-5 to TRBJ1-1; D is possibly TRBD1 (5 bases). The CDR3 runs 14 residues. The germline V gene encodes CDR1 MNHEY and CDR2 SVGAGI. Trimming stripped 2 bases from V and 5 bases from J, with 12 bases between. This chain's CDR3 is CASSYGPGGTEAFF. The CDR3 DNA reads TGTGCCAGCAGTTACGGCCCTGGGGGGACTGAAGCTTTCTTT.

This chain uses TRBV7-9 with TRBJ2-2; 12 nucleotides match TRBD2. The CDR3 spans 17 residues. Germline values: CDR1 SEHNR, CDR2 FQNEAQ (reference sequence). The trim removed 6 bases at V and 3 bases at J, leaving 8 bases unmatched. CDR3 in amino acids: CASSPLRLAGDTGELFF. DNA of the CDR3: TGTGCCAGCAGTCCCCTAAGACTAGCGGGAGACACCGGGGAGCTGTTTTTT.

The J gene is TRBJ1-1, the V gene TRBV5-6, with 7 bases lining up with TRBD1. The J segment lost 1 base and the V segment lost 1 base, leaving 4 bases of the junction unmatched. This CDR3 region has 15 residues. Germline V lookup: CDR1 SGHDT, CDR2 YYEEEE. The CDR3 coding sequence is TGTGCCAGCAGCTTGTACGACAGGGAGAACACTGAAGCTTTCTTT. Protein sequence: CASSLYDRENTEAFF.

The CDR3 region is CASSPRQGVYGYTF. In DNA, the CDR3 is TGTGCCAGCAGTCCCAGACAGGGGGTCTATGGCTACACCTTC. This rearrangement joins TRBV28 to TRBJ1-2; TRBD1 matches at 9 bases. Germline V gene lookup returns CDR1 MDHEN and CDR2 SYDVKM. Unmatched junction bases numbered 5, after V lost 5 bases and J lost 4 bases. This CDR3 has 14 amino acids.

This chain joins TRBV28 and TRBJ1-2; the D is unclear. In germline, CDR1 is MDHEN, CDR2 SYDVKM. Trimming took off 10 bases at V and 0 bases at J, with 9 bases between the two ends. CDR3 length: 12 amino acids. CDR3 nucleotides: TGTGCCACCTCTTTAGCTAACTATGGCTACACCTTC. Encoded protein: CATSLANYGYTF.

The chain has TRBV3-1 (or the pseudogene TRBV3-2) and TRBJ2-3; TRBD2 aligns across 9 bases. The germline V gene has CDR1 LGHDT and CDR2 YNNKEL (reference sequence). The CDR3 totals 15 residues. The junction had 9 bases not matched to a gene; V was cut back by 6 bases and J by 5 bases. The CDR3, as DNA: TGTGCCAGCAGTAGACTAGCGGCAACGGAAGATACGCAGTATTTT. Its translation is CASSRLAATEDTQYF.

The rearrangement uses TRBV5-4 and TRBJ2-2, with 8 bases fitting TRBD2. The junction had 10 bases not matched to a gene; V was cut back by 5 bases and J by 4 bases. This CDR3 has 16 residues. Germline lookup yields CDR1 SGHNT and CDR2 YYREEE (reference sequence). Here the CDR3 reads CASSSGGLAGTGELFF. The CDR3 DNA reads as TGTGCCAGCAGTAGTGGGGGCCTAGCGGGCACCGGGGAGCTGTTTTTT.

This chain links TRBV27 with TRBJ2-3, with TRBD1 matching 12 bases. Germline loops: CDR1 MNHEY, CDR2 SMNVEV (reference sequence). V gave up 4 bases and J gave up 5 bases; unmatched junction bases: 4. CDR3 length equals 15 residues. The DNA of the CDR3 is TGTGCCAGCAGTTGGGGACAGGGGGCTTTAGATACGCAGTATTTT. Translation gives CASSWGQGALDTQYF.

J is TRBJ2-5 and V is TRBV11-3; 8 nucleotides agree with TRBD1. CDR3 size: 12 residues. V lost 3 bases and J lost 8; bases outside the gene matches: 2. CDR1 SGHNT and CDR2 YENEEA come from the germline V gene. CDR3 region: CASSFTGGTQYF. Written as DNA, the CDR3 is TGTGCCAGCAGCTTCACAGGGGGAACCCAGTACTTC.

The rearrangement uses TRBV5-1 and TRBJ1-5; D might be TRBD1 (5 bases). Germline V gives CDR1 SGHRS, CDR2 YFSETQ. The CDR3 spans 14 residues. Trimming cost V 0 bases and J 7 bases, with 11 bases left between them. The CDR3 reads CASSLGQGIQPQHF. CDR3 DNA: TGCGCCAGCAGCTTGGGTCAGGGTATCCAGCCCCAGCATTTT.

The sample holds a few counts of this clone. At one end, the junction sequence differs from germline, possibly due to a read error. The chain employs TRBV23-1 and TRBJ2-7, with 10 positions matching TRBD1. TRBV23-1 is an ORF for which the function is uncertain. The CDR3 has 14 amino acids. The CDR3 bases are TGCGCCAGCAGTCAAAAGGACAGGGGGGGACTATGGGACTTC. Protein: CASSQKDRGGLWDF.

The chain uses TRBV4-1 and TRBJ1-2; the D is unclear. Germline V lookup: CDR1 MGHRA, CDR2 YSYEKL. V was trimmed by 3 bases and J by 10 bases, leaving 12 bases between them. The CDR3 totals 12 residues. CDR3 sequence: CASSHGSLLYTF. The CDR3 DNA follows: TGCGCCAGCAGCCACGGGTCCTTACTCTACACCTTC.